This T cell receptor (beta chain) was observed in a study of beta chain features in type 1 diabetes. Background on the study: The number of sorted cells examined across all samples was roughly 100,000,000.

This clone was found a few times. What it recognizes is unknown. The CDR3 loop spans 14 amino acids. Germline loops: CDR1 MNHEY, CDR2 SMNVEV (reference sequence). The V and J ends lost 7 bases and 9 bases, in that order; junction bases with no gene match: 12. The investigators reverse transcribed all of the isolated RNA, so they sequenced expressed TCRB transcripts. The repertoire was sequenced with immunoSEQ multiplex PCR; TCRdb's copy has only in-frame clones and lacks some. The sample has 810,000 or so clones, around a sixth seen once; the top ten hold 0.023%. Whole-study results and caveats: Type 1 diabetes patients had fewer VDJ junction insertions and more deletions. Reads derived from cDNA could over-represent cells showing high TCR expression. Shorter TCRB CDR3s, moderately but significantly so, marked every one of the four CD4+ subsets in Type 1 diabetes patients.

Material: naive CD4+ T cells from blood. The origin of this receptor is a young woman in good health. The V gene is TRBV27, the J gene TRBJ1-1; TRBD1 matches 9 bases. In DNA form, the CDR3 reads TGTGCCAGCATACAGGGGGCGAGAGGAGGAAAAGCTTTCTTT. Its translation is CASIQGARGGKAFF.